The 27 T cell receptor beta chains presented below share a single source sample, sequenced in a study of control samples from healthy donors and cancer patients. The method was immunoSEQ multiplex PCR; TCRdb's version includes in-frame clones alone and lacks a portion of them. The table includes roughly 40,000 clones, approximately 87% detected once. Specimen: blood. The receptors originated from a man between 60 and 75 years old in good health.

CDR3 loop: CASSLGTGAARTQYF. CDR3 DNA: TGTGCCAGCAGCTTGGGGACAGGGGCAGCGAGGACCCAGTACTTC. This chain uses TRBV5-6 with TRBJ2-5; 9 positions agree with TRBD1. The V gene's germline CDR1 is SGHDT and CDR2 YYEEEE. J was trimmed by 7 bases and V by 0 bases; bases with no gene match: 7. This CDR3 contains 15 residues.

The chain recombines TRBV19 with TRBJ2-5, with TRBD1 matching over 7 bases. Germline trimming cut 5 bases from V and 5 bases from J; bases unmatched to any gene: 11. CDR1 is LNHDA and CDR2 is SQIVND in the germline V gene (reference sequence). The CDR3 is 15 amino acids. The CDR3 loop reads CASSSRGGIGETQYF. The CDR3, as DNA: TGTGCCAGTAGTTCGAGAGGGGGCATCGGGGAGACCCAGTACTTC.

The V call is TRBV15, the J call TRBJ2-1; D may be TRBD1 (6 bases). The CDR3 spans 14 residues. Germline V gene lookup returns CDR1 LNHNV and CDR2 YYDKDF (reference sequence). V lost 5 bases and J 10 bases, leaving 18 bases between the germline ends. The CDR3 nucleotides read TGTGCCACCAGCTTCCAACTCAGGGGTTACGAGCAGTTCTTC. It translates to CATSFQLRGYEQFF.

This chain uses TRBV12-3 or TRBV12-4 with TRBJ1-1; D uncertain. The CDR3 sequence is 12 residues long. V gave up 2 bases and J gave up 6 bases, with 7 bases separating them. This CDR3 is CASSLYPSEAFF. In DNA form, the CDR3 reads TGTGCCAGCAGTTTATATCCTTCTGAAGCTTTCTTT.

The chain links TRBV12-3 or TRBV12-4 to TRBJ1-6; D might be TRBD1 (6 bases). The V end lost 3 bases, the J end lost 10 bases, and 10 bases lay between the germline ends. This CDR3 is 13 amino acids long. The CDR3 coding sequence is TGTGCCAGCAGTTTTTCAGGGGACTCACCCCTCCACTTT. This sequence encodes CASSFSGDSPLHF.

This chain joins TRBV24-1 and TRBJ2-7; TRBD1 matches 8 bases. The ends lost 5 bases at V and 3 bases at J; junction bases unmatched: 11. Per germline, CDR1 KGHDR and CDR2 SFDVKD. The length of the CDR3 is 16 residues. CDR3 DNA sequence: TGTGCCACCAGTGGGGACAGGAAACCAAAGGACTACGAGCAGTACTTC. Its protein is CATSGDRKPKDYEQYF.

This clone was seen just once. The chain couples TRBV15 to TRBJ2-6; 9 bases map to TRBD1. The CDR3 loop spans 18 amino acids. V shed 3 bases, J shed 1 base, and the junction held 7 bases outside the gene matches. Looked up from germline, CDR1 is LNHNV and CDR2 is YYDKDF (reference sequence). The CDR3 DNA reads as TGTGCCACCAGCAGGTTACGGACAGGGGCATCTGGGGCCAACGTCCTGACTTTC. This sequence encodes CATSRLRTGASGANVLTF.

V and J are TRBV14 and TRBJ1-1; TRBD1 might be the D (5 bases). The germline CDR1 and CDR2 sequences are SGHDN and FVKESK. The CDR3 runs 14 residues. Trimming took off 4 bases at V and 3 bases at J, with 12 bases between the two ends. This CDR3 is CASSRQNAHTEAFF. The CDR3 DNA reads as TGTGCCAGCAGCCGACAGAACGCACACACTGAAGCTTTCTTT. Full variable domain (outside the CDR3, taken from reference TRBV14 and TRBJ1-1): EAGVTQFPSHSVIEKGQTVTLRCDPISGHDNLYWYRRVMGKEIKFLLHFVKESKQDESGMPNNRFLAERTGGTYSTLKVQPAELEDSGVYFCASSRQNAHTEAFFGQGTRLTVV.

The CDR3 nucleotides are TGTGCCAGCAGTAAGGAGTCAGTTTCCGAGCAGTACTTC. Protein product: CASSKESVSEQYF. The rearrangement uses TRBV11-3 and TRBJ2-7; the D is unclear. With 6 bases removed from V and 6 bases from J, the gap between germline ends came to 15 bases. CDR3 length equals 13 residues. The germline gives CDR1 SGHNT, CDR2 YENEEA.

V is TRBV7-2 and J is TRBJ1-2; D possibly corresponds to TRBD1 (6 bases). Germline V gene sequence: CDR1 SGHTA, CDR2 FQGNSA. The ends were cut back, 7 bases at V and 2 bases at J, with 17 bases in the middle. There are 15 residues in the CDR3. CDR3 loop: CASTEGGGVNYGYTF. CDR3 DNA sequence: TGTGCCAGCACCGAGGGGGGGGGAGTGAACTATGGCTACACCTTC.

CDR3 DNA: TGTGCCAGCAGCTTGGAGACAGGGATGGACAATCAGCCCCAGCATTTT. It specifies CASSLETGMDNQPQHF. The chain combines TRBV5-5 with TRBJ1-5; 7 nucleotides align to TRBD1. The J segment lost 3 bases and the V segment lost 0 bases, leaving 6 bases of the junction unmatched. This CDR3 comprises 16 residues. Germline loops: CDR1 SGHKS, CDR2 YYEKEE (reference sequence).

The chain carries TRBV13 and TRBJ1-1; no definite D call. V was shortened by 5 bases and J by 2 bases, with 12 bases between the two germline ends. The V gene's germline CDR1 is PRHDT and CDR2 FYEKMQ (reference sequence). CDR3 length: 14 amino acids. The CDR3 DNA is TGTGCCAGCAGCCCTAGGGCTGCTAACACTGAAGCTTTCTTT. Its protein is CASSPRAANTEAFF. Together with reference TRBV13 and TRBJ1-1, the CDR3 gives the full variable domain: AAGVIQSPRHLIKEKRETATLKCYPIPRHDTVYWYQQGPGQDPQFLISFYEKMQSDKGSIPDRFSAQQFSDYHSELNMSSLELGDSALYFCASSPRAANTEAFFGQGTRLTVV.

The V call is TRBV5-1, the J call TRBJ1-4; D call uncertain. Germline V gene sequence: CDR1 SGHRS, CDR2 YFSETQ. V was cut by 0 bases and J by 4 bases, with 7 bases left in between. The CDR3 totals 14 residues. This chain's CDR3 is CASSLGRYNEKLFF. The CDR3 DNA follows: TGCGCCAGCAGCTTGGGGCGGTATAATGAAAAACTGTTTTTT.

The CDR3 region is CASSIKSPGLGATDTQYF. CDR3 nucleotides: TGTGCCAGTAGTATAAAGAGTCCGGGACTAGGAGCCACAGATACGCAGTATTTT. The rearrangement uses TRBV19 and TRBJ2-3; 8 bases align to TRBD2. Per germline, CDR1 LNHDA and CDR2 SQIVND (reference sequence). The length of the CDR3 is 18 residues. The V gene end was trimmed by 2 bases and the J gene end by 2 bases; junction bases not matched to a gene: 12.

In DNA form, the CDR3 reads TGTGCCAGCAGCCAACGGGGGGAAACCGGGGAGCTGTTTTTT. This codes for CASSQRGETGELFF. V and J are TRBV5-4 and TRBJ2-2, with TRBD2 identical over 7 bases. In germline, CDR1 is SGHNT, CDR2 YYREEE (reference sequence). There are 14 residues in the CDR3. The V gene end was trimmed by 4 bases and the J gene end by 5 bases; junction bases not matched to a gene: 5. The whole variable domain, filled in from reference TRBV5-4 and TRBJ2-2, reads ETGVTQSPTHLIKTRGQQVTLRCSSQSGHNTVSWYQQALGQGPQFIFQYYREEENGRGNFPPRFSGLQFPNYSSELNVNALELDDSALYLCASSQRGETGELFFGEGSRLTVL.

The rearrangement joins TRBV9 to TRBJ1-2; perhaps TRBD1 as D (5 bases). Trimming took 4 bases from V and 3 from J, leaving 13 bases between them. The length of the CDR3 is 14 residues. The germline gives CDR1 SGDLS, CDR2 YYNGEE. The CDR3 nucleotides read TGTGCCAGCAGCTCTATAGGGGCTTACTATGGCTACACCTTC. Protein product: CASSSIGAYYGYTF.

The CDR3 region has the DNA TGTGCCAGCAGCTATCGACTAGATGGGAATGAGCAGTTCTTC. Its protein is CASSYRLDGNEQFF. The V call is TRBV11-3, the J call TRBJ2-1; the D gene is possibly TRBD2 (6 bases). The CDR3 length is 14 residues. V was pared by 4 bases and J by 7 bases, with 14 bases between. The V gene's germline CDR1 is SGHNT and CDR2 YENEEA.

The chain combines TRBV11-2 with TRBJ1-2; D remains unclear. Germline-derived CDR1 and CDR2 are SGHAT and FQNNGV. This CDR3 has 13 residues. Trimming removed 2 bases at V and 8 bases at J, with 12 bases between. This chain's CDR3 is CASSLTRSSGYTF. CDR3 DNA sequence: TGTGCCAGCAGCTTAACACGGAGTAGCGGCTACACCTTC. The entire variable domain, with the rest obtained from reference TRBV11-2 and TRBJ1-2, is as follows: EAGVAQSPRYKIIEKRQSVAFWCNPISGHATLYWYQQILGQGPKLLIQFQNNGVVDDSQLPKDRFSAERLKGVDSTLKIQPAKLEDSAVYLCASSLTRSSGYTFGSGTRLTVV.

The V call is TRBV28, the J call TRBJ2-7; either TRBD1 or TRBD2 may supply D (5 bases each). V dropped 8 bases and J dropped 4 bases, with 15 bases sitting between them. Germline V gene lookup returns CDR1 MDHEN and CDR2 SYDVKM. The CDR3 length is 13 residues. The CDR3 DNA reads TGTGCCAGCGGACTCAGGGCCGAGTACGAGCAGTACTTC. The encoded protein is CASGLRAEYEQYF.

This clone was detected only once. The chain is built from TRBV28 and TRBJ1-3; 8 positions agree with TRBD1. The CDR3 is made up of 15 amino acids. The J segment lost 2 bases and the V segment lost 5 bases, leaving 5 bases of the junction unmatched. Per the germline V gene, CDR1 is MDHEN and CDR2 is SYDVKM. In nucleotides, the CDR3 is TGTGCCAGCAGTCCAGGGGGCTTTACTGGAAACACCATATATTTT. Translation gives CASSPGGFTGNTIYF.

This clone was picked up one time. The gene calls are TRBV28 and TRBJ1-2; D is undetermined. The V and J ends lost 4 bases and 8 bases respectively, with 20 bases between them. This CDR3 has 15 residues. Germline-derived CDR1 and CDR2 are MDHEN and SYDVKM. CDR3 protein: CASSSSTETVQGYTF. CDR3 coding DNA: TGTGCCAGCAGTTCATCGACCGAGACTGTTCAAGGCTACACCTTC.

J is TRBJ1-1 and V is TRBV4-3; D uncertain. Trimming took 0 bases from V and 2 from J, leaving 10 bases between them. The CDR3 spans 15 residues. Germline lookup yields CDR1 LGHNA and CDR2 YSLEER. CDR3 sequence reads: CASSQDRSVNTEAFF. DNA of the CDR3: TGCGCCAGCAGCCAAGATCGTTCAGTAAACACTGAAGCTTTCTTT.

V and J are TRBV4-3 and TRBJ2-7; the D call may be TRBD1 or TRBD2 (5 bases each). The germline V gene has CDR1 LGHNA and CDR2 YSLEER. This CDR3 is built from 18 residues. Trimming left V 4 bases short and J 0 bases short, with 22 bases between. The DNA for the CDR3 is TGCGCCAGCAGCCGCAGCTTTTCTCCGGGACGTATCTCCTACGAGCAGTACTTC. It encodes CASSRSFSPGRISYEQYF.

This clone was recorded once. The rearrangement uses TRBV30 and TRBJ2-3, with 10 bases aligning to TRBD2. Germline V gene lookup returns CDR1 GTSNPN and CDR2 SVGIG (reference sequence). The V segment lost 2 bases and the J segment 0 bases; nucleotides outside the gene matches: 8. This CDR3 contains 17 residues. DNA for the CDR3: TGTGCCTGGAGTAGGCTAGCGGGAGTGTCGAGCACAGATACGCAGTATTTT. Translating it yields CAWSRLAGVSSTDTQYF.

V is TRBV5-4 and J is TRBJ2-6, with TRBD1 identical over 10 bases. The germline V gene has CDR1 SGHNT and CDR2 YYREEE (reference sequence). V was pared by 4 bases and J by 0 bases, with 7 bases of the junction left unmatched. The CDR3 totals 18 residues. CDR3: CASSLGQGHRSGANVLTF. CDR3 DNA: TGTGCCAGCAGCCTGGGACAGGGGCATCGCTCTGGGGCCAACGTCCTGACTTTC.

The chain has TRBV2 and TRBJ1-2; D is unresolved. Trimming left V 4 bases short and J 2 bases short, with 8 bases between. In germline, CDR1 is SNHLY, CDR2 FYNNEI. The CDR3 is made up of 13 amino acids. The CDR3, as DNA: TGTGCCAGCAGTGGGGAAGAAAACTATGGCTACACCTTC. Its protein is CASSGEENYGYTF.

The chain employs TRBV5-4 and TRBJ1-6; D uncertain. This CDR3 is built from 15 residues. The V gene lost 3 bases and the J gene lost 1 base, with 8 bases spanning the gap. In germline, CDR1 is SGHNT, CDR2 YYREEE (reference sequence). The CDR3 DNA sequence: TGTGCCAGCAGCTGGGAGCCTTCCTATAATTCACCCCTCCACTTT. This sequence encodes CASSWEPSYNSPLHF.